This T cell receptor beta chain was recovered during a study of blood T cells in healthy people across ages. V lost 5 bases and J lost 4; bases outside the gene matches: 16. CDR3 length: 18 amino acids. Germline loops: CDR1 SGHVS, CDR2 FQNEAQ. Next came a second PCR, run for roughly 6 to 11 cycles, which used a sample-barcoded 5' primer along with a J-beta primer mix. TCRdb processed the 5' RACE reads anew with MiXCR; each CDR3 protein has one entry. Counted here are more than 800,000 distinct CDR3 sequences, 40% to 55% occurring once; the ten biggest clones make up over 15%. The sequenced sample was blood. The clonotype comes from an older woman in good health. The genes are TRBV7-8 and TRBJ2-5, with 10 positions matching TRBD1. CDR3 region: CASSHQGLGDRGGETQYF. The CDR3, as DNA: TGTGCCAGCAGCCACCAGGGGTTGGGGGACAGGGGCGGAGAGACCCAGTACTTC.